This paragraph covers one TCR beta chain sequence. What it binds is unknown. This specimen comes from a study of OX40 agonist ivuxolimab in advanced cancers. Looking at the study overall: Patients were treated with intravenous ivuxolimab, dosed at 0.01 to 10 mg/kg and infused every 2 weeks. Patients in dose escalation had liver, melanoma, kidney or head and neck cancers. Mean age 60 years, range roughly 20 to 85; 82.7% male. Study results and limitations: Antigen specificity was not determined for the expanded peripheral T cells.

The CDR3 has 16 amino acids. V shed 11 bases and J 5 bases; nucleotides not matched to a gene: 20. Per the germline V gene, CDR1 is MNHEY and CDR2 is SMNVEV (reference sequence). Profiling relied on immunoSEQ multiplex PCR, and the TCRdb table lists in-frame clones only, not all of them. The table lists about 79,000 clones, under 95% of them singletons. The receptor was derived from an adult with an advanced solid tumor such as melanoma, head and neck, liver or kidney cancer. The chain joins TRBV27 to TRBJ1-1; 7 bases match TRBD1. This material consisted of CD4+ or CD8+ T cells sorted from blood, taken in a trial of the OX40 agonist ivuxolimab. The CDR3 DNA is TGTGCCTCAACACCCTTACAGGGGACTAAAGGGACTGAAGCTTTCTTT. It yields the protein CASTPLQGTKGTEAFF.